One TCR beta chain is described in this entry. This clonotype was recorded a few times. The specificity of this receptor is unknown. No base qualities exist here, and no much larger clone lies one base off it. This entry is derived from a study of CD8 T cells in ankylosing spondylitis (TCRdb year 2017). For the wider study: The study profiled T cell receptor beta repertoires in healthy donors and ankylosing spondylitis patients to find disease-linked TCR variants. In total, the full study cohort was made up of over a hundred healthy donors and approximately 27 ankylosing spondylitis patients. Samples of peripheral blood were taken, and for ankylosing spondylitis patients, synovial fluid was collected as well. Overall study outcomes, separate from this receptor: The disease-linked clones showed a CD8+ phenotype and occurred at relatively low frequencies in peripheral blood. A TCR beta motif made up of several highly homologous amino acid variants appeared to be characteristic of blood from ankylosing spondylitis patients. The disease-linked clones were reported as significantly enriched in matched synovial fluid samples from ankylosing spondylitis patients. Some TCR beta motif variants had previously been reported in synovial fluid and blood of reactive arthritis patients, which suggested common disease-initiation mechanisms.

Its CDR3 holds 15 amino acids, cysteine through phenylalanine. Only the CDR3 DNA stays, 45 bases, in frame from base 1. CDR1 and CDR2, looked up from the germline V gene (reference sequence), are SGHKS and YYEKEE. V and J are truncated by 4 bases and 2 bases respectively, leaving an intervening sequence of 10 bases. The sample was run on an Illumina HiSeq 2500. Quantitative 5'-RACE with molecular barcodes was the method used to prepare the TCR beta libraries. Under the source paper's analysis protocol: A new computational method, built on a probabilistic model of VDJ rearrangement, was used to identify disease-linked TCR variants. TCRdb redid the processing of the public reads, applying fastp at Q25 and MiXCR, and retained in-frame beta chains. Each entry merges the rows of one CDR3 protein and shows their most common DNA and genes. What appears here as the V and J calls and clone size reflects TCRdb's work, not the paper's. This sample lists roughly 440,000 distinct CDR3 sequences; 15% to 20% were detected once. Of the sample, approximately 1% is held by the ten largest clones.

This receptor was identified in a male donor with ankylosing spondylitis. The sample was blood, either unsorted or a sorted T cell fraction (not recorded which). The chain is encoded by TRBV5-5 joined to TRBJ2-6; matching of 5 bases hints at TRBD1 as the D gene. The CDR3 protein is CASSIGETGANVLTF. The bases read TGTGCCAGCAGCATAGGGGAAACTGGGGCCAACGTCCTGACTTTC.